Listed below are T cell receptor beta chains from one sample, sequenced in a study of CD8 T cells in ankylosing spondylitis. MiXCR, run by TCRdb on the 5' RACE reads, gives a single entry per CDR3 protein. The profile shows about 800,000 distinct CDR3 sequences, about an eighth of them singletons. The material sequenced was blood, either unsorted or a sorted T cell fraction (not recorded which). Receptors were obtained from a male donor with ankylosing spondylitis. Each CDR3 is given with its conserved first and last residue. D genes are given only for firm matches. Clone size appears in some rows only: once, few, many, or a class for an expanded clone.

16 TRBD2 TRBJ2-5 - TRBV20-1 TGCAGTGCTAGACGGCCTAGCGGGAGTTTGCGAGAGACCCAGTACTTC CSARRPSGSLRETQYF
15 - TRBJ2-1 few TRBV20-1 TGCAGTCCCCACGGCCGGCTAGTTAGCTACAATGAGCAGTTCTTC CSPHGRLVSYNEQFF
13 - TRBJ2-2 few TRBV12-3/TRBV12-4 TGTGCCAGCAGGAGGGGGAACACCGGGGAGCTGTTTTTT CASRRGNTGELFF
14 TRBD1 TRBJ1-2 few TRBV6-1 TGTGCCAGCAGACCGACAGGGGGAGAGGGAGGCTACACCTTC CASRPTGGEGGYTF
15 TRBD1 TRBJ1-5 - TRBV28 TGTGCCAGCAGCATTACGGACAGGGAAGCTCAGCCCCAGCATTTT CASSITDREAQPQHF
13 - TRBJ2-7 many TRBV5-1 TGCGCCAGCAGCTTGGTGTTCTCCTACGAGCAGTACTTC CASSLVFSYEQYF
13 TRBD1 TRBJ2-7 few TRBV5-1 TGCGCCAGCAGCTGGGACAGGCTATACGAGCAGTACTTC CASSWDRLYEQYF
15 - TRBJ2-5 - TRBV5-6 TGTGCCAGCAGCTTGTATCCGGGAGTATCAAAGACCCAGTACTTC CASSLYPGVSKTQYF
13 - TRBJ2-3 many TRBV6-1 TGTGCCAGCAGCCCGGGCCTGGCAGATACGCAGTATTTT CASSPGLADTQYF
15 TRBD2 TRBJ2-1 - TRBV20-1 TGCAGTGCTCCTCGGACTAGCGGGGGGGGTAATGAGCAGTTCTTC CSAPRTSGGGNEQFF
13 - TRBJ1-5 few TRBV20-1 TGCAGTGCTAAAGGTGATAGCAATCAGCCCCAGCATTTT CSAKGDSNQPQHF
13 TRBD2 TRBJ2-1 - TRBV20-1 TGCAGTGCTAGAGTTCTAGCGGGGAATGAGCAGTTCTTC CSARVLAGNEQFF
15 TRBD2 TRBJ2-1 few TRBV6-2/TRBV6-3 TGTGCCAGCATCCGAGGGACTAGCGGGAGTGATGAGCAGTTCTTC CASIRGTSGSDEQFF
15 TRBD1 TRBJ2-5 - TRBV6-1 TGTGCCAGCAGTATTTCCAGGGGGCGCGGGGAGACCCAGTACTTC CASSISRGRGETQYF
15 - TRBJ2-2 - TRBV7-2 TGTGCCAGCAGCTTTGATCCTACGAACACCGGGGAGCTGTTTTTT CASSFDPTNTGELFF
15 - TRBJ1-1 few TRBV12-3/TRBV12-4 TGTGCCAGCACCCGCCGAGGGTGGAGTGACACTGAAGCTTTCTTT CASTRRGWSDTEAFF
15 - TRBJ1-5 - TRBV7-2 TGTGCCAGCAGCTTCTACAGCGCTAGCAATCAGCCCCAGCATTTT CASSFYSASNQPQHF
14 - TRBJ2-3 - TRBV20-1 TGCAGTGCCCCGGGGACTTTAATCACAGATACGCAGTATTTT CSAPGTLITDTQYF
14 - TRBJ2-1 - TRBV4-1 TGCGCCAGCAGCCAAGAAGCGCGGCGGGATGAGCAGTTCTTC CASSQEARRDEQFF
13 - TRBJ1-4 many TRBV20-1 TGCAGTGCTACTGGGGGAACTAATGAAAAACTGTTTTTT CSATGGTNEKLFF
15 - TRBJ2-7 many TRBV29-1 TGCAGCGTCCTTGGTACGGGACGCAGCTCCTACGAGCAGTACTTC CSVLGTGRSSYEQYF
16 TRBD2 TRBJ2-1 - TRBV5-1 TGCGCCAGCAGCTTGGCCAACAGCGGGGGTTACAATGAGCAGTTCTTC CASSLANSGGYNEQFF
15 TRBD2 TRBJ2-1 once TRBV7-2 TGTGCCAGCAGCCAGTTAGCGGGAGTGGCCAATGAGCAGTTCTTC CASSQLAGVANEQFF
14 - TRBJ1-1 many TRBV6-5 TGTGCCAGCAGTCTCGAGGTAATGAACACTGAAGCTTTCTTT CASSLEVMNTEAFF
17 - TRBJ1-4 few TRBV20-1 TGCAGTGCTAGAGATCGGCCCTATGGGGACCTTAATGAAAAACTGTTTTTT CSARDRPYGDLNEKLFF
14 - TRBJ2-2 many TRBV5-1 TGCGCCAGCAGCTTGGGACAGGACACCGGGGAGCTGTTTTTT CASSLGQDTGELFF
16 - TRBJ2-7 - TRBV7-2 TGTGCCAGCAGCTTAGGGGCACTAGGAACAAACTACGAGCAGTACTTC CASSLGALGTNYEQYF
14 - TRBJ2-5 few TRBV12-3/TRBV12-4 TGTGCCAGCAATGAGGCCGGGTGGCAAGAGACCCAGTACTTC CASNEAGWQETQYF
16 TRBD1 TRBJ2-3 few TRBV6-5 TGTGCCAGCAGTTACCTCCAGGGGGCGAGCACAGATACGCAGTATTTT CASSYLQGASTDTQYF
15 - TRBJ2-5 - TRBV18 TGTGCCAGCCAACCAGGGACCGGCCCTTATGTGGCCCAGTACTTC CASQPGTGPYVAQYF
13 - TRBJ2-5 many TRBV29-1 TGCAGCGTCGGGGTGAGCTACCAAGAGACCCAGTACTTC CSVGVSYQETQYF
15 - TRBJ1-1 many TRBV29-1 TGCAGCGTTGTATCGTCCGCGGGGTCGAACACTGAAGCTTTCTTT CSVVSSAGSNTEAFF
14 - TRBJ1-5 many TRBV10-3 TGTGCCATCAGTGAGAGGACAGGCAATCAGCCCCAGCATTTT CAISERTGNQPQHF